This T cell receptor (beta chain) derives from a study of regulatory T cells in long-lasting Graves disease. Time point described: newly diagnosed GD, antithyroid drugs for less than 3 months. The authors made the TCR library using RNA they extracted from PBMCs. CDR3-region Arm-PCR and iRepertoire HTBI primers produced the TCR beta libraries. TCRdb fed the multiplex PCR reads into MiXCR, producing one record per CDR3 protein. The data hold over 350,000 distinct CDR3 sequences, with approximately 15% observed a single time. The V end lost 3 bases, the J end lost 4 bases, and 15 bases lay between the germline ends. Germline CDR1 is KGHSH and CDR2 is LQKENI. This CDR3 comprises 15 residues. The sample was also reused in another study, on T cells in Graves' hyperthyroidism and ophthalmopathy.

This material consisted of peripheral blood mononuclear cells (PBMCs), taken at new diagnosis, from a patient treated with antithyroid drugs. The chain uses TRBV18 and TRBJ1-2, with D tentatively TRBD1 (5 bases). The receptor's source is a woman aged 40 to 55 with Graves disease. The DNA for the CDR3 is TGTGCCAGCTCACCGAACCAGGGACCCAGCTATGGCTACACCTTC. It codes for CASSPNQGPSYGYTF. Full variable domain (missing parts from reference TRBV18 and TRBJ1-2): NAGVMQNPRHLVRRRGQEARLRCSPMKGHSHVYWYRQLPEEGLKFMVYLQKENIIDESGMPKERFSAEFPKEGPSILRIQQVVRGDSAAYFCASSPNQGPSYGYTFGSGTRLTVV.